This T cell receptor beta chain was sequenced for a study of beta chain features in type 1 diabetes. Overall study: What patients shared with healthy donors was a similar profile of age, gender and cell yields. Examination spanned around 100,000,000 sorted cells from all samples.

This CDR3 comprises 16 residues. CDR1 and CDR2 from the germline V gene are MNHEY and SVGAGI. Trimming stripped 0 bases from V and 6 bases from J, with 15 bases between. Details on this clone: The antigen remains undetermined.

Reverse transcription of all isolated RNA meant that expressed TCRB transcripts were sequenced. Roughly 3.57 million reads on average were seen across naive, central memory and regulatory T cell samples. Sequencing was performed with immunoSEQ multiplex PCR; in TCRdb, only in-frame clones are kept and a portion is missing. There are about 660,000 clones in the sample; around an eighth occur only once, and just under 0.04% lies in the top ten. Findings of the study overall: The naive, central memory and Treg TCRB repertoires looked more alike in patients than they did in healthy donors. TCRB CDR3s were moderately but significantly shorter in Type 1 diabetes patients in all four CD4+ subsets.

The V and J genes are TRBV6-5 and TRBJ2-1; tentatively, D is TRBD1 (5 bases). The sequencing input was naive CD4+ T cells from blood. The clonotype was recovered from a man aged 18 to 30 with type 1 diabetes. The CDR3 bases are TGTGCCAGCAGTTACTCTCTCTTTGTACAGGCCAATGAGCAGTTCTTC. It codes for CASSYSLFVQANEQFF.